This T cell receptor (beta chain) was sequenced for a study of blood T cell repertoires in COVID-19. Study information: Samples representing acute and convalescent COVID-19 were sourced from the United States, Italy and Spain. In each case, the material was cDNA or gDNA derived from T cells, B-cell-depleted T cells, or PBMCs.

Per the authors' pipeline: How many nucleated cells were present was estimated from reference gene primer amplification. This table comes from immunoSEQ multiplex PCR, and its TCRdb copy is limited to in-frame clones, with some not included. The V and J calls and the clone size are those of that table, but D and trimming were determined from the DNA. The data hold 110,000 or so clones, with around 74% observed a single time. The CDR3 has 14 amino acids. Germline V gene sequence: CDR1 SGHTA, CDR2 FQGNSA. The J segment lost 6 bases and the V segment lost 7 bases, leaving 10 bases of the junction unmatched.

Sequencing used peripheral blood. This TCR was sampled from a woman aged 70-85 years with acute or convalescent COVID-19. V is TRBV7-2 and J is TRBJ2-3; 7 nucleotides agree with TRBD2. The CDR3 region has the DNA TGTGCCAGCAATTCCCGGGGGGTTATGGATACGCAGTATTTT. This encodes CASNSRGVMDTQYF.